These 2 T cell receptor beta chains share one sample of origin, sequenced in a study of T cells in Graves' hyperthyroidism and ophthalmopathy. Amplification of TCR beta CDR3 regions used RNA as the template. The primer set for the first-round RT-PCR of the TCR CDR3 was HTBI. One entry per CDR3 protein, called by TCRdb with MiXCR from the multiplex PCR reads. Here the sample spans roughly 380,000 distinct CDR3 sequences, approximately 18% being singletons. The sample consisted of blood. The receptors were gathered from a middle-aged woman with Graves' ophthalmopathy.

This clonotype has ten or more counts. This sequence joins TRBV20-1 and TRBJ2-5, with 8 bases lining up with TRBD2. After removal of 6 bases from V and 7 bases from J, the junction contained 4 bases not matched to a gene. This CDR3 spans 11 amino acids. The V gene's germline CDR1 is DFQATT and CDR2 SNEGSKA (reference sequence). The CDR3, as DNA: TGCAGTGCGCCAGCGGGAGTGACCCAGTACTTC. Protein: CSAPAGVTQYF.

This clonotype was detected ten times or more. This chain links TRBV11-2 with TRBJ2-7, with D unclear. The germline V gene has CDR1 SGHAT and CDR2 FQNNGV. Trimming shortened V by 4 bases and J by 0 bases, and 7 bases separated the two germline ends. This CDR3 contains 13 residues. The CDR3 region is CASSSRSSYEQYF. The CDR3 nucleotides are TGTGCCAGCAGCTCCCGGAGCTCCTACGAGCAGTACTTC.